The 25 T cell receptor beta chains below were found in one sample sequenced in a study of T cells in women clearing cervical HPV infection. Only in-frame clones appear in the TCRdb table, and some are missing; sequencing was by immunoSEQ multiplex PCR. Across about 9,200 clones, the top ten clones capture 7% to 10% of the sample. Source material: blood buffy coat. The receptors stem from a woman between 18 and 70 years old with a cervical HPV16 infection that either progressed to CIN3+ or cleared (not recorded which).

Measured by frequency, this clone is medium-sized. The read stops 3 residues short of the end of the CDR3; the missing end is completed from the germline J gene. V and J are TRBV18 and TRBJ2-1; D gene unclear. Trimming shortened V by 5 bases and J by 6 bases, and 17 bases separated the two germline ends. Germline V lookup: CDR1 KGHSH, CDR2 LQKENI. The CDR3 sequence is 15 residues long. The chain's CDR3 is CASSSNALGFNEQFF. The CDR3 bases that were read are TGTGCCAGCTCATCCAATGCTCTCGGGTTCAATGAG.

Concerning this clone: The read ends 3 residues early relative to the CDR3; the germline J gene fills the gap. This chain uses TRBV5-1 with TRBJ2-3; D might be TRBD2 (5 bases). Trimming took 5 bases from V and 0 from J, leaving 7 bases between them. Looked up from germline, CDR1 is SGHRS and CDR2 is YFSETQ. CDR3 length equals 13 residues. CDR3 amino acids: CASSRGSTDTQYF. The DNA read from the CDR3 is TGCGCCAGCAGTCGGGGTAGCACAGATACG.

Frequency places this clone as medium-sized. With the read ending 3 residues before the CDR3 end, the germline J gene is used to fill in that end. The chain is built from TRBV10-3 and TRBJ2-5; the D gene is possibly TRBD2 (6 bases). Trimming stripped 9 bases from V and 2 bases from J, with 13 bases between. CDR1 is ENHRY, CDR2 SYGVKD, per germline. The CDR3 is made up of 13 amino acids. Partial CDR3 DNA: TGTGCCATTACTAGCAACCCGCAAGAGACC. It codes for CAITSNPQET. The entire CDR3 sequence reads CAITSNPQETQYF.

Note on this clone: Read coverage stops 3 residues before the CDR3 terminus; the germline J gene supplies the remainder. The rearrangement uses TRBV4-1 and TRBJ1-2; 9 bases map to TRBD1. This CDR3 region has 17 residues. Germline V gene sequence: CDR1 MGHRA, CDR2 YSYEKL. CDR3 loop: CASSPTRQGGVGRGYTF. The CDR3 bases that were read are TGCGCCAGCAGCCCAACTCGACAGGGGGGAGTGGGTCGAGGC.

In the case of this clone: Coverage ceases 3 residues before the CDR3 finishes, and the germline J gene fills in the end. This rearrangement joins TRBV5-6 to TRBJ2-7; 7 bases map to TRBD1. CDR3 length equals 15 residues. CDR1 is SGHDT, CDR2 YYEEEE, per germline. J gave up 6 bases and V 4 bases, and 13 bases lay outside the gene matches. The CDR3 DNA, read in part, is TGTGCCAGCAGCCCGTCGACAGGGTTTGGCTTCGAG. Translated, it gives CASSPSTGFGFE. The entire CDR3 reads CASSPSTGFGFEQYF.

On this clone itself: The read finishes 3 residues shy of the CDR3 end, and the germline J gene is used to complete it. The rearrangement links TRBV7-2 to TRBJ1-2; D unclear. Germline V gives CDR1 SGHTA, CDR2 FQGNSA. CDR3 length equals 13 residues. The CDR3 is CASGHLGAYGYTF. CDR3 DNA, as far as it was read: TGTGCCAGCGGTCATCTAGGAGCCTACGGG.

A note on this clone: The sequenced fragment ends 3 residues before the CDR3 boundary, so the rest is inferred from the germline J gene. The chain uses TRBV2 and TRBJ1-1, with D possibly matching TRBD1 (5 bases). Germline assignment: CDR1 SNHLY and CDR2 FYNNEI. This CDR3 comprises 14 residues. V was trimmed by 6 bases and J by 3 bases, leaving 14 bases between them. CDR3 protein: CASSTRGRYTEAFF. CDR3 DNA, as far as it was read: TGTGCCAGCAGCACAAGGGGCAGATACACTGAA. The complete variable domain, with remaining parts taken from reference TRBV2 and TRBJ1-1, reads EPEVTQTPSHQVTQMGQEVILRCVPISNHLYFYWYRQILGQKVEFLVSFYNNEISEKSEIFDDQFSVERPDGSNFTLKIRSTKLEDSAMYFCASSTRGRYTEAFFGQGTRLTVV.

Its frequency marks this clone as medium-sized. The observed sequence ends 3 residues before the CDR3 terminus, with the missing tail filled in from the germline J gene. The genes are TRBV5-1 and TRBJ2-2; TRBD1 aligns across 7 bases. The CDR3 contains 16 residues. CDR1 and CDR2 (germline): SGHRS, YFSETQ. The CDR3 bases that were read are TGCGCCAGCAGCGGAATGGACGAGGGGGCCAATGAAAAG. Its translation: CASSGMDEGANEK. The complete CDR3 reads CASSGMDEGANEKLFF. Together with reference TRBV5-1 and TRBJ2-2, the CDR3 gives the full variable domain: KAGVTQTPRYLIKTRGQQVTLSCSPISGHRSVSWYQQTPGQGLQFLFEYFSETQRNKGNFPGRFSGRQFSNSRSEMNVSTLELGDSALYLCASSGMDEGANEKLFFGEGSRLTVL.

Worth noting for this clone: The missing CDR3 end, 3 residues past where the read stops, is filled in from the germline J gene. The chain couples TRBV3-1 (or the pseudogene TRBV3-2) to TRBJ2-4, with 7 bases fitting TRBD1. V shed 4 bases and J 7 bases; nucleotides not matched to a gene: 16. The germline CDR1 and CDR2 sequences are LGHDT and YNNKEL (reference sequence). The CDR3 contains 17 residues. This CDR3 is CASSPQPQTGPVNIQYF. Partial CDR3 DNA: TGTGCCAGCAGCCCCCAACCACAGACAGGGCCGGTTAACATT.

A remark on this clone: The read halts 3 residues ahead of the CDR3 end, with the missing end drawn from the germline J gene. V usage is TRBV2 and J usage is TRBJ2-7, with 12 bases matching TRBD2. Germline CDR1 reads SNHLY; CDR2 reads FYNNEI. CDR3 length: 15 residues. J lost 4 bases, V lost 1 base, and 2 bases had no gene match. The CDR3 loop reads CASSEVGLAGYEQYF. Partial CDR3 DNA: TGTGCCAGCAGTGAAGTAGGACTAGCGGGGTACGAG. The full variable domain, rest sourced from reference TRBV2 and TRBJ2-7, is EPEVTQTPSHQVTQMGQEVILRCVPISNHLYFYWYRQILGQKVEFLVSFYNNEISEKSEIFDDQFSVERPDGSNFTLKIRSTKLEDSAMYFCASSEVGLAGYEQYFGPGTRLTVT.

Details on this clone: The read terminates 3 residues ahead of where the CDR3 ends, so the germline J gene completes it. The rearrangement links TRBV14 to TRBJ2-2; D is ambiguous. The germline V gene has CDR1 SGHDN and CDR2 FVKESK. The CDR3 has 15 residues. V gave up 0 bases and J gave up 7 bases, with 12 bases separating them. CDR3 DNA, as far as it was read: TGTGCCAGCAGCCAAGAGGCAGGCCTCGGCGGGGAG. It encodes CASSQEAGLGGE. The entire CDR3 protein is CASSQEAGLGGELFF.

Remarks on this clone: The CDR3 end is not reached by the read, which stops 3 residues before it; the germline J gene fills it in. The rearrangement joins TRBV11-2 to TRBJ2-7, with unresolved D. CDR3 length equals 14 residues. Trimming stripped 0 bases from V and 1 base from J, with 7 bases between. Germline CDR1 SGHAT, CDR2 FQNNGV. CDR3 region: CASSLDIVSYEQYF. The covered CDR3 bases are TGTGCCAGCAGCTTAGATATCGTTTCCTACGAG.

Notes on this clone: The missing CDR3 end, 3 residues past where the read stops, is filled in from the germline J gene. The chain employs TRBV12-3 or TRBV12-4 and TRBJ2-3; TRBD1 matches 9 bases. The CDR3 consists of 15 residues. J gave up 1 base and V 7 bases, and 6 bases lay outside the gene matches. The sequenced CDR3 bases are TGTGCCAGCACCCACGACAGGGGGGGCACAGATACG. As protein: CASTHDRGGTDT. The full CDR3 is CASTHDRGGTDTQYF.

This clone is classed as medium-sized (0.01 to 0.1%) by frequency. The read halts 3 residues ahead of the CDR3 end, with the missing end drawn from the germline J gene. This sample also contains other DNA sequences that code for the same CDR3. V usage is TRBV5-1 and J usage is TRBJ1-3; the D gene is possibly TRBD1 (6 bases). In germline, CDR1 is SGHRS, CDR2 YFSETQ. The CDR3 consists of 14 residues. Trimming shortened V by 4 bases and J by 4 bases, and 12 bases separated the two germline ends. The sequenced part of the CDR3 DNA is TGCGCCAGCAGCCCTACTACAGGGGGAAACACC. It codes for CASSPTTGGNT. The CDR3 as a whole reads CASSPTTGGNTIYF.

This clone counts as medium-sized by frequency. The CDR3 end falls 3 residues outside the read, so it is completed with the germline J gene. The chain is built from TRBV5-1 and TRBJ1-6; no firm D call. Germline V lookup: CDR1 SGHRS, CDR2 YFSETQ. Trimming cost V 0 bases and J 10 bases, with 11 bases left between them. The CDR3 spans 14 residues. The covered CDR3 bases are TGCGCCAGCAGCTTGGATCTCTCGGGGTCACCC. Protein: CASSLDLSGSP. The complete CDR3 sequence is CASSLDLSGSPLHF.

The covered CDR3 bases are TGTGCCAGCAGTACAGGGCCCAGGGAGACC. Translation: CASSTGPRET. In full, the CDR3 is CASSTGPRETQYF. The chain links TRBV6-2 or TRBV6-3 to TRBJ2-5; D may be TRBD1 (6 bases). The CDR3 extends 3 residues past the end of the read, so its final part is completed from the germline J gene. The germline V gene has CDR1 MNHEY and CDR2 SVGEGT. The CDR3 spans 13 residues. V was trimmed by 5 bases and J by 5 bases, leaving 12 bases between them.

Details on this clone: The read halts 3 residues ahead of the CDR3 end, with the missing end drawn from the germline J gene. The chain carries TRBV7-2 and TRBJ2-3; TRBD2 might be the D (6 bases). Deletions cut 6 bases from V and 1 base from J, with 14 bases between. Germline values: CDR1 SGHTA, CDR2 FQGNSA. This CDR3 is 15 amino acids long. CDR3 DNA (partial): TGTGCCAGCAGATCAGAACCGGGGGGCACAGATACG. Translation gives CASRSEPGGTDT. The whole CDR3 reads CASRSEPGGTDTQYF.

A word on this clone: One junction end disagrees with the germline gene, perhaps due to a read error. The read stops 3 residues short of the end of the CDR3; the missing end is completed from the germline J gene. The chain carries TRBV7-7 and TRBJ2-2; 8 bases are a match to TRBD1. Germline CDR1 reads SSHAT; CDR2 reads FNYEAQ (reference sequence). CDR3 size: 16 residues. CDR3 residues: CASSLGKDRGDGELFF. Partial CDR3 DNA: TGTGCTAGCAGCTTGGGGAAAGACAGGGGTGATGGGGAG.

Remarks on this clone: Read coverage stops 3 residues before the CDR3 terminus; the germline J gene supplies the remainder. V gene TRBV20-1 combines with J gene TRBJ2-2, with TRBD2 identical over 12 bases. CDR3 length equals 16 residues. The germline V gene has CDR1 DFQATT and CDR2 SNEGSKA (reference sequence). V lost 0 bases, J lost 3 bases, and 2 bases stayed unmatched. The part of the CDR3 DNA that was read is TGCAGTGCTAGAGATCCTAGCGGGGGGGACACCGGGGAG. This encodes CSARDPSGGDTGE. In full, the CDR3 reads CSARDPSGGDTGELFF.

CDR3 DNA, as far as it was read: TGTGCCAGTACCCCGGGGGGAATGGTTGGC. Translated: CASTPGGMVG. The full CDR3 protein reads CASTPGGMVGYTF. V gene TRBV19 combines with J gene TRBJ1-2, with D possibly matching TRBD1 (5 bases). The read falls 3 residues short of the CDR3 end, and the missing part is taken from the germline J gene. V was clipped by 7 bases and J by 7 bases, with 16 bases between them. The CDR3 has 13 residues. Germline V gene sequence: CDR1 LNHDA, CDR2 SQIVND (reference sequence).

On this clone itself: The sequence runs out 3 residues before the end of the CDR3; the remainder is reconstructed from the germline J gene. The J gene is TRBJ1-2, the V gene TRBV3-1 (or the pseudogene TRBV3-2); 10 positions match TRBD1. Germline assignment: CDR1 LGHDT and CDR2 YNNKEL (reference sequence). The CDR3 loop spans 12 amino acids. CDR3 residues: CASSSTGGGYTF. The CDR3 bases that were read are TGTGCCAGCAGCTCGACAGGGGGCGGC.

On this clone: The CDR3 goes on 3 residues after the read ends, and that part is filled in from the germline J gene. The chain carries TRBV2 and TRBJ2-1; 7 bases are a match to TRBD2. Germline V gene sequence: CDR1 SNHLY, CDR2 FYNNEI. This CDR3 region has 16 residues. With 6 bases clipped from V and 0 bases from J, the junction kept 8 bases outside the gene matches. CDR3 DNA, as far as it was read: TGTGCCAGCAGGGAAACCCCGGGGGGCTCCTACAATGAG. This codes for CASRETPGGSYNE. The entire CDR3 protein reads CASRETPGGSYNEQFF.

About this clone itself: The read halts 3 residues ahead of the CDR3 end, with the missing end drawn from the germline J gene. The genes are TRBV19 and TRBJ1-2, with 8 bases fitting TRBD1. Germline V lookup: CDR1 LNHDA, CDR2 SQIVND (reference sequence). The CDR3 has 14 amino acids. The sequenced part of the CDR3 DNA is TGTGCCAGTAGTATCCCGACAGGGGCGGATGAC. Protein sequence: CASSIPTGADD. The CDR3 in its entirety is CASSIPTGADDYTF. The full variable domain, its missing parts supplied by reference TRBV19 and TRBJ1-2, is DGGITQSPKYLFRKEGQNVTLSCEQNLNHDAMYWYRQDPGQGLRLIYYSQIVNDFQKGDIAEGYSVSREKKESFPLTVTSAQKNPTAFYLCASSIPTGADDYTFGSGTRLTVV.

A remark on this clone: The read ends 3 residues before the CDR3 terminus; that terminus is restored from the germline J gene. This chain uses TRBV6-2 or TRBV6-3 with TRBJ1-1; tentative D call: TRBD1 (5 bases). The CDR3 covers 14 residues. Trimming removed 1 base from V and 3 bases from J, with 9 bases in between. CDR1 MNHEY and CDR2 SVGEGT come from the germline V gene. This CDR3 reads CASSYWTKDTEAFF. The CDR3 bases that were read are TGTGCCAGCAGTTACTGGACAAAGGACACTGAA.

CDR3: CASTDFFIENTEAFF. The covered CDR3 bases are TGTGCCAGCACCGACTTTTTCATCGAGAACACTGAA. The chain uses TRBV7-9 and TRBJ1-1; D gene ambiguous. Sequencing ends 3 residues short of the CDR3 end; the germline J gene provides the rest. The CDR3 has 15 residues. V was trimmed by 7 bases and J by 1 base, leaving 16 bases between them. The germline gives CDR1 SEHNR, CDR2 FQNEAQ (reference sequence). The whole variable domain, remainder taken from reference TRBV7-9 and TRBJ1-1, is DTGVSQNPRHKITKRGQNVTFRCDPISEHNRLYWYRQTLGQGPEFLTYFQNEAQLEKSRLLSDRFSAERPKGSFSTLEIQRTEQGDSAMYLCASTDFFIENTEAFFGQGTRLTVV.